These T cell receptor beta chains were read from a single sample in a study of blood T cell repertoires in COVID-19. Assay: immunoSEQ multiplex PCR; the TCRdb copy retains only in-frame clones and omits some. The sample shows tens of thousands of clones, 70% to 90% of them seen only once. What was sequenced was peripheral blood. Receptor source: a man aged 25 to 40 with acute or convalescent COVID-19. The conserved cysteine and the conserved F or W are not part of the CDR3 here. Rows give clone size only sometimes, using once, few, many, or a class for an expanded clone.

>TRBV28|NA
ASSRGGSGQPQH
>TRBV27|NA
ASSSGVTNYNEQF
>TRBV2|NA
ASSESTGQGDEKLF
>TRBV2|NA
ASRETQGPDSPLH
>TRBV19|once
ASSISGSQNNEQF
>TRBV5-1|few
ASSPRDYGYT
>TRBV10-3|NA
AIRMGTSGLYEQY
>TRBV5-1|NA
ASSSGTGVYTEAF
>TRBV24-1|NA
ATSEGQGRGYT
>TRBV13|NA
ASSLQGAGQPQH
>TRBV3-1/TRBV3-2|NA
ASSLRQGSSGNTIY
>TRBV5-4|NA
ASSLGGGSPLH
>TRBV7-6|NA
ASSLLAGGLGETQY
>TRBV6-5|NA
ASSIQTSGSGTQY
>TRBV5-4|NA
ASTPRAGSYNEQF
>TRBV5-1|NA
ASSLYRATNEKLF
>TRBV2|NA
ASSEASTSVEQY
>TRBV5-8|once
ASSLGGADTQY
>TRBV10-3|NA
AISVTGGSNQPQH
>TRBV13|NA
ASSLVPRQGVDEKLF
>TRBV2|NA
ASSEERGYSPLH
>TRBV28|once
ASSLRGSLNEKLF
>TRBV7-9|NA
ASSSHRDNQPQH
>TRBV2|NA
ASSGRLAGGAGNPLEQY
>TRBV6-2/TRBV6-3|NA
ASSQAGEQY
>TRBV9|NA
ASSQETGLAV
>TRBV5-6|once
ASSLRAGNMNTEAF
>TRBV11-3|NA
ASSSFGTGVTGEQF
>TRBV2|NA
ASRTEYQETQY
>TRBV19|NA
ASTSDRAVY
>TRBV27|NA
ASSDRDSYTDTQY
>TRBV4-1|NA
ASSQGQGPSFNSPLH